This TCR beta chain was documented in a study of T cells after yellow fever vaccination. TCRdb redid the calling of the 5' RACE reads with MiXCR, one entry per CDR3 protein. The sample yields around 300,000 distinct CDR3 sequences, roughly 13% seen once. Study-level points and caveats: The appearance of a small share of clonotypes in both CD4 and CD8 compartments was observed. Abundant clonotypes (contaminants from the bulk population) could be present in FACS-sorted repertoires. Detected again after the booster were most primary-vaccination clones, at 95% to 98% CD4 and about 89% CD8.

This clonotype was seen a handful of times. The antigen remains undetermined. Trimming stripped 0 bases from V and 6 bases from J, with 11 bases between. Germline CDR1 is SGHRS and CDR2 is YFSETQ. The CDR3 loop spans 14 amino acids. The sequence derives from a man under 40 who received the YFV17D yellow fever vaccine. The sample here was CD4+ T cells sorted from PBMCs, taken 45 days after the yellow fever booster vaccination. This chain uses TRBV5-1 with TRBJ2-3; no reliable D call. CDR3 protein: CASSLADPRDTQYF. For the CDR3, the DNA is TGCGCCAGCAGCTTGGCCGACCCTCGGGATACGCAGTATTTT.